This TCR beta chain was recovered during a study of T cell responses to AZD1222 COVID-19 vaccine. Study summary: Combined were second doses at about 4 or about 12 weeks. Study findings and constraints: Seropositive status at baseline applied to only five or six AZD1222 recipients. Females made up more of the donors, who were largely white British, and clonal diversity may have come out too low. Repertoires in all cases were sampled only once the peak T cell response had passed.

V lost 8 bases and J 7 bases, leaving 9 bases between the germline ends. The CDR3 is made up of 12 amino acids. Germline V gene data show CDR1 as MNHEY and CDR2 as SVGAGI. Profiled with immunoSEQ multiplex PCR; TCRdb holds only in-frame clones, not every one. The data hold 150,000 or so clones, with about 93% observed a single time. Regarding this clone: Antigen: not known.

The clonotype originates from an adult in good health. The chain is built from TRBV6-5 and TRBJ1-6; D ambiguous. The sample consisted of peripheral blood, taken on day 0 of AZD1222 vaccination. CDR3 region: CASGPRNSPLHF. The CDR3 DNA reads TGTGCCAGCGGGCCGCGAAATTCACCCCTCCACTTT.